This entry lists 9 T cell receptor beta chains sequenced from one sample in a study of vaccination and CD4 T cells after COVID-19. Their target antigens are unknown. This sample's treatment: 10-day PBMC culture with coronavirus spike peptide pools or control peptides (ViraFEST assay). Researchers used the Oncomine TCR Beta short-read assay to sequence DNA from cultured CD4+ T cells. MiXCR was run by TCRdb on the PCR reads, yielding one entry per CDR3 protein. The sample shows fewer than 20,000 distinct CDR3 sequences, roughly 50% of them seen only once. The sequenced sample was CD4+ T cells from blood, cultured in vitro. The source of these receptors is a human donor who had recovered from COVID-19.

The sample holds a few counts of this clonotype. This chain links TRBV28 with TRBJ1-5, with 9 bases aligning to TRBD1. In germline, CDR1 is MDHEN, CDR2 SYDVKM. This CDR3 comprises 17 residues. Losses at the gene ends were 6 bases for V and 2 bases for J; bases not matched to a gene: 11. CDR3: CASSLNRGRRGNQPQHF. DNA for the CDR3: TGTGCCAGCAGCCTTAACAGGGGGCGACGCGGCAATCAGCCCCAGCATTTT.

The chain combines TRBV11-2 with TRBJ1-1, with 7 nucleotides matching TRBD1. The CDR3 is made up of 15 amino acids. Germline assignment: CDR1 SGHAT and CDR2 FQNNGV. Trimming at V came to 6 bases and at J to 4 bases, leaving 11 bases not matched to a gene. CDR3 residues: CASSLVGQSLTEAFF. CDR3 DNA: TGTGCCAGCAGTTTGGTGGGACAGTCGCTCACTGAAGCTTTCTTT.

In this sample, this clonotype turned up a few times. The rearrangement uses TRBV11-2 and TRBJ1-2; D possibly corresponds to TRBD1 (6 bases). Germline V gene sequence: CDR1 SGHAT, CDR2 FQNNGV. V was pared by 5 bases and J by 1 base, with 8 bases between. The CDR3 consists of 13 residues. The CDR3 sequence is CASSPQGNYGYTF. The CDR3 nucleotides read TGTGCCAGCAGCCCACAGGGTAACTATGGCTACACCTTC.

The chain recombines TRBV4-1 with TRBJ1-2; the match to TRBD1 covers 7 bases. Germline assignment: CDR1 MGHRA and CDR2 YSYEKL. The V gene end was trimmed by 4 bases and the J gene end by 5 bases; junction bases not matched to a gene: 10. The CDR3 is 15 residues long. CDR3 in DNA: TGCGCCAGCAGCCTAGGAGGGGGCCCGGGGTATGGCTACACCTTC. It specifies CASSLGGGPGYGYTF.

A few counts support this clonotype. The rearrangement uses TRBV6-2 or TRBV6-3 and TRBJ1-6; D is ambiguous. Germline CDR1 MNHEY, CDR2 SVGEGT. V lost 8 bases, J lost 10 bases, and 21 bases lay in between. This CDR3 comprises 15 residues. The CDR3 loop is CASRNFLAAYSPLHF. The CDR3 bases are TGTGCCAGCCGAAATTTCTTGGCCGCCTACTCACCCCTCCACTTT.

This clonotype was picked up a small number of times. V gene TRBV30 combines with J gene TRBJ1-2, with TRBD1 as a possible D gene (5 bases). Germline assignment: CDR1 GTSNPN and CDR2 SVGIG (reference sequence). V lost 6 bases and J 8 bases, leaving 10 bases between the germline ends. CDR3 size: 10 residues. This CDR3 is CACQGVGYTF. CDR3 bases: TGTGCCTGCCAAGGGGTCGGCTACACCTTC.

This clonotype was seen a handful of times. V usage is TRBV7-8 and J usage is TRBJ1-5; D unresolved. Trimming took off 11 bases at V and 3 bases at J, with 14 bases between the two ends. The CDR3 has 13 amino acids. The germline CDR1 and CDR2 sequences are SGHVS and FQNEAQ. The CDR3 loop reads CALTMTNNQPQHF. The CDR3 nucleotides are TGTGCCCTTACAATGACGAACAATCAGCCCCAGCATTTT.

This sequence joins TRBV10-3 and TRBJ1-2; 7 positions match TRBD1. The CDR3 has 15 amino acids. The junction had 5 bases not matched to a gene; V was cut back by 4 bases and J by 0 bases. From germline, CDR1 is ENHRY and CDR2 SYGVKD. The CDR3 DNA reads TGTGCCATCAGTGCTACAGGGGACCCTAACTATGGCTACACCTTC. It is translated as CAISATGDPNYGYTF.

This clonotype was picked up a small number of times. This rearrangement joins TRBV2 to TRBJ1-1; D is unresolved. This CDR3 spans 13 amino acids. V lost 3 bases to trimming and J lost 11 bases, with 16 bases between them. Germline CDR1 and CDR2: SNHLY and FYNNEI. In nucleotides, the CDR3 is TGTGCCAGCAGTGAGGTAAAGGGAGGATTGGCTTTCTTT. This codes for CASSEVKGGLAFF.